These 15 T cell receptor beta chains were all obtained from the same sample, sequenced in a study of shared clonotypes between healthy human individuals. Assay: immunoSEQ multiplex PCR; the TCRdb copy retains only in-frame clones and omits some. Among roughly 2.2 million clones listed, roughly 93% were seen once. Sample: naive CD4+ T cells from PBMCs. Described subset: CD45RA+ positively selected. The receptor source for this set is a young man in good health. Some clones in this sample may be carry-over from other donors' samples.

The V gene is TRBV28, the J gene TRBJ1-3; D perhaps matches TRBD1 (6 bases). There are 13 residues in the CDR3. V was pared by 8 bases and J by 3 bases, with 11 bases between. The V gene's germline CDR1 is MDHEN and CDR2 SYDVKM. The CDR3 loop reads CASRGPFGNTIYF. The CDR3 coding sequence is TGTGCCAGCCGGGGGCCTTTTGGAAACACCATATATTTT.

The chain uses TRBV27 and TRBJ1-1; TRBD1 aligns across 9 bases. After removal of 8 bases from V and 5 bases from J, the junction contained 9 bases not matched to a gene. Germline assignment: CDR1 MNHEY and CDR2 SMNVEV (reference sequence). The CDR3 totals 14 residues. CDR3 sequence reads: CASRTGGAVTEAFF. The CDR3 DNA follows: TGTGCCAGCCGAACAGGGGGCGCGGTAACTGAAGCTTTCTTT.

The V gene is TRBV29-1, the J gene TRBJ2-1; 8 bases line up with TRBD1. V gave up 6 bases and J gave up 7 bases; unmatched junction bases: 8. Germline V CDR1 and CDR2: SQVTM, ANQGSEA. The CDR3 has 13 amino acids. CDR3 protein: CSVTDRGTNEQFF. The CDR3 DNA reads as TGCAGCGTGACCGACAGGGGCACAAATGAGCAGTTCTTC.

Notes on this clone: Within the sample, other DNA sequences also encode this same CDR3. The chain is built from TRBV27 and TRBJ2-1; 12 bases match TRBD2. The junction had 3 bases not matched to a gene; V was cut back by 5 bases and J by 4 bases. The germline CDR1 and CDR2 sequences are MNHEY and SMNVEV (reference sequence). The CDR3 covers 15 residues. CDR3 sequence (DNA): TGTGCCAGCAGTAGGCTAGCGGGAGGGTACAATGAGCAGTTCTTC. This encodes CASSRLAGGYNEQFF.

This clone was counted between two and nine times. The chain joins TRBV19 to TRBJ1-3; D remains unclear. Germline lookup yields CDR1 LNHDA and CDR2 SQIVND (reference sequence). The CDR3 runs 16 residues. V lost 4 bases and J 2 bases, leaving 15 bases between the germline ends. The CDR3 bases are TGTGCCAGTAGTACCCTCCTCCGGACGACTGGAAACACCATATATTTT. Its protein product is CASSTLLRTTGNTIYF. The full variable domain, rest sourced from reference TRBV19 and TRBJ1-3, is DGGITQSPKYLFRKEGQNVTLSCEQNLNHDAMYWYRQDPGQGLRLIYYSQIVNDFQKGDIAEGYSVSREKKESFPLTVTSAQKNPTAFYLCASSTLLRTTGNTIYFGEGSWLTVV.

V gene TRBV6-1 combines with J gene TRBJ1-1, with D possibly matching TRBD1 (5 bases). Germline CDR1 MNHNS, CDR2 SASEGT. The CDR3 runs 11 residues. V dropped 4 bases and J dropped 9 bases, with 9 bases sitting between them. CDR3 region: CASSGQGKAFF. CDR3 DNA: TGTGCCAGCAGTGGTCAGGGTAAAGCTTTCTTT.

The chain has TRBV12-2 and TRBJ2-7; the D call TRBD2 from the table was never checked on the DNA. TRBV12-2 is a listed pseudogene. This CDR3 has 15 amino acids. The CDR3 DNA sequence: TGTGCAAGTCTCCTTAGCGGGAGGGGATCCTACGAGCAGTACTTC. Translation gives CASLLSGRGSYEQYF.

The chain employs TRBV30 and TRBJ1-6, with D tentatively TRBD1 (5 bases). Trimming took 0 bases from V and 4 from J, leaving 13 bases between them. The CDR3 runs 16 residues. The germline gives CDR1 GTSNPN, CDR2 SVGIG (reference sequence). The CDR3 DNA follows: TGTGCCTGGAGTGTAATCGGGGGAGGTTATAATTCACCCCTCCACTTT. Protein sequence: CAWSVIGGGYNSPLHF.

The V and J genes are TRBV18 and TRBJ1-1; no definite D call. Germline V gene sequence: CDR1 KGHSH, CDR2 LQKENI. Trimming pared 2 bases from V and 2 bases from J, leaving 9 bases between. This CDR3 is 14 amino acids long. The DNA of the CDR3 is TGTGCCAGCTCACCAAGTGTCGCAAACACTGAAGCTTTCTTT. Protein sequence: CASSPSVANTEAFF.

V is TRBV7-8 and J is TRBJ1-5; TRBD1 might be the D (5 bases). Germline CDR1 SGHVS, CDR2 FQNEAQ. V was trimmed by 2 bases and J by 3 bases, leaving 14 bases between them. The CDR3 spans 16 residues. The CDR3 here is CASSLFGGGINQPQHF. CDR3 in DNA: TGTGCCAGCAGCTTATTTGGGGGGGGGATCAATCAGCCCCAGCATTTT. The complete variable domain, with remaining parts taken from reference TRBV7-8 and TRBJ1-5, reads GAGVSQSPRYKVAKRGQDVALRCDPISGHVSLFWYQQALGQGPEFLTYFQNEAQLDKSGLPSDRFFAERPEGSVSTLKIQRTQQEDSAVYLCASSLFGGGINQPQHFGDGTRLSIL.

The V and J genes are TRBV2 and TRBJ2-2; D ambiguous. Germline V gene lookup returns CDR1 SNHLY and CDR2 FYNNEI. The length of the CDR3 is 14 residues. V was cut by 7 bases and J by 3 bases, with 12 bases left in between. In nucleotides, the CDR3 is TGTGCCAGCAAAGGGTCGATGGACACCGGGGAGCTGTTTTTT. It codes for CASKGSMDTGELFF.

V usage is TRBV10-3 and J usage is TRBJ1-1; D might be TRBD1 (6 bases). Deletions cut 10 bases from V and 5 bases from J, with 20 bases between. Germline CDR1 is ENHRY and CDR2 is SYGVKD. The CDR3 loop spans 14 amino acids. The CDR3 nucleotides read TGTGCCACAGGGGTCTTGGGGGGGTATACTGAAGCTTTCTTT. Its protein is CATGVLGGYTEAFF.

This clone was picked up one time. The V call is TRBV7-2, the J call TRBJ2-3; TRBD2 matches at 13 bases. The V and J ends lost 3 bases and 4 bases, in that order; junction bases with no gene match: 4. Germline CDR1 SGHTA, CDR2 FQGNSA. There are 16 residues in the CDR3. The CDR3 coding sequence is TGTGCCAGCAGCTTCGGACTAGCGGGAGCGGCAGATACGCAGTATTTT. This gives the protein CASSFGLAGAADTQYF.

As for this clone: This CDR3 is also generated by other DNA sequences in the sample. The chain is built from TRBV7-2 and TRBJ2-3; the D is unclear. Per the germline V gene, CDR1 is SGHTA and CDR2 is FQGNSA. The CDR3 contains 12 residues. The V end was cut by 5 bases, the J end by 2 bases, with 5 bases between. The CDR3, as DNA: TGTGCCAGCAGCCCCCCCACAGATACGCAGTATTTT. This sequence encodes CASSPPTDTQYF. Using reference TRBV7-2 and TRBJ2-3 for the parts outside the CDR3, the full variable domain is GAGVSQSPSNKVTEKGKDVELRCDPISGHTALYWYRQSLGQGLEFLIYFQGNSAPDKSGLPSDRFSAERTGGSVSTLTIQRTQQEDSAVYLCASSPPTDTQYFGPGTRLTVL.

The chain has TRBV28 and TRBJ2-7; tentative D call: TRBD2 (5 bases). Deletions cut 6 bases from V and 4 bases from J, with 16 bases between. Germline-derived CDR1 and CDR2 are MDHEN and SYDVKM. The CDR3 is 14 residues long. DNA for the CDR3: TGTGCCAGCAGGGCGGGCTTTAGTGGTTACGAGCAGTACTTC. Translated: CASRAGFSGYEQYF.